This T cell receptor (beta chain) is drawn from a study of shared clonotypes between healthy human individuals. The CDR3 has 14 residues. V lost 4 bases and J 7 bases, leaving 17 bases between the germline ends. Germline V gene lookup returns CDR1 SGHKS and CDR2 YYEKEE (reference sequence). In the naive CD8 group, cells lacked CD45RO and were positively selected for CCR7, so terminally differentiated effector memory CD45RA+ cells were left out. Here immunoSEQ multiplex PCR was the method, and the copy in TCRdb shows in-frame clones only, minus some. This sample has around 1.9 million clones, with roughly 95% found just once.

The chain joins TRBV5-5 to TRBJ1-1; D is unresolved. The specimen was naive CD8+ T cells from PBMCs. The receptor was derived from a man between 18 and 35 years old in good health. Some clones in this sample may be carry-over from other donors' samples. CDR3 residues: CASSASRGPDEAFF. The CDR3 nucleotides read TGTGCCAGCAGCGCATCCCGTGGGCCAGATGAAGCTTTCTTT.